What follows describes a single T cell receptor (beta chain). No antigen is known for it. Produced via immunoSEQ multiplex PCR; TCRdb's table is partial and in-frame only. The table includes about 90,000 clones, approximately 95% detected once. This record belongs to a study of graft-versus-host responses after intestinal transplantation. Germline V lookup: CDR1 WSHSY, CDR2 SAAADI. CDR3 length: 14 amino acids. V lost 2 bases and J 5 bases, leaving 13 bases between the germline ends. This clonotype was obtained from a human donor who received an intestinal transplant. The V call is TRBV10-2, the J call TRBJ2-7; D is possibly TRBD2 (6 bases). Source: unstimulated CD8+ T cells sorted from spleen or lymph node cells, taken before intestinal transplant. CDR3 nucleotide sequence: TGCGCCAGCAGTGAGGGTTCGGGAGTGGACGAGCAGTACTTC. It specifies CASSEGSGVDEQYF.